Listed here are 3 T cell receptor beta chains from one sample, sequenced in a study of blood T cell repertoires in COVID-19. Repertoires were generated with immunoSEQ multiplex PCR, while TCRdb's copy carries only in-frame clones and drops some. The sample consists of some 80,000 clones, around four fifths of them appearing once. The sample comprised peripheral blood. These receptor sequences come from a human donor in a cohort sampled during active COVID-19.

The chain has TRBV3-1 (or the pseudogene TRBV3-2) and TRBJ2-7; TRBD1 is a possible D gene (6 bases). The V end lost 4 bases, the J end lost 4 bases, and 14 bases lay between the germline ends. Germline CDR1 is LGHDT and CDR2 is YNNKEL (reference sequence). The CDR3 spans 14 residues. The CDR3 sequence: CASSRRTRGYEQYF. The DNA of the CDR3 is TGTGCCAGCAGCCGACGAACCAGGGGATACGAGCAGTACTTC.

V gene TRBV3-1 (or the pseudogene TRBV3-2) combines with J gene TRBJ1-2, with 9 bases aligning to TRBD1. The CDR3 is made up of 14 amino acids. V lost 7 bases, J lost 3 bases, and 6 bases stayed unmatched. Germline-derived CDR1 and CDR2 are LGHDT and YNNKEL (reference sequence). CDR3 loop: CASTTRQGDYGYTF. The CDR3 DNA is TGTGCCAGCACAACCAGACAGGGGGACTATGGCTACACCTTC.

The V call is TRBV28, the J call TRBJ1-6, with 7 bases that match TRBD1. J gave up 7 bases and V 2 bases, and 8 bases lay outside the gene matches. The V gene's germline CDR1 is MDHEN and CDR2 SYDVKM. The CDR3 is 16 residues long. CDR3 protein: CASSLGRQGLNSPLHF. The DNA for the CDR3 is TGTGCCAGCAGTTTAGGAAGACAGGGACTGAATTCACCCCTCCACTTT.